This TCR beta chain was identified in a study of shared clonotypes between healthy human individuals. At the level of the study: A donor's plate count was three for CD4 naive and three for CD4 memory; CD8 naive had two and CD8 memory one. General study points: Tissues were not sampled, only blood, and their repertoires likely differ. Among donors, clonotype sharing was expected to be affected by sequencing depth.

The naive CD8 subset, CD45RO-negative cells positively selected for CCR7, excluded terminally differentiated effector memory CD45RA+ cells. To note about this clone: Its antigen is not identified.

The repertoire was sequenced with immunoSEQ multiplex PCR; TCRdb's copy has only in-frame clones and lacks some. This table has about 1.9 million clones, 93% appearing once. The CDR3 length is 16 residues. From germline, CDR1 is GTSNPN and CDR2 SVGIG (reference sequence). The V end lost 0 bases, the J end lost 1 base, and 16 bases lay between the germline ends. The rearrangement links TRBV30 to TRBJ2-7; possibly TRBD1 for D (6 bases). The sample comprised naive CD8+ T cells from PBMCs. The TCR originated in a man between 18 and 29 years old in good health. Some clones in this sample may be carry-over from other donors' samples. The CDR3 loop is CAWSVGREGDSYEQYF. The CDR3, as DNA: TGTGCCTGGAGTGTGGGGCGTGAGGGGGATTCCTACGAGCAGTACTTC.